The sequence of this T cell receptor (beta chain) was determined in a study of cytomegalovirus exposure and HLA in healthy donors. As for the study in general: Later, an analysis reported that the 130 or so validation repertoires had used the same platform as the roughly 650 first-cohort repertoires.

TCRdb's copy holds only in-frame clones and misses some; the assay was immunoSEQ multiplex PCR. The table lists over 110,000 clones, approximately 85% of them singletons, with 1.4% in the top ten. Findings and caveats of the study: The tendency of first-cohort TCR clusters to co-occur in the 120 or so validation repertoires was identified by a subsequent analysis. There were fewer than 200 TCR beta chains listed as cytomegalovirus-associated.

Turning to this clone: Its matching antigen is unknown.

This CDR3 region has 12 residues. Germline-derived CDR1 and CDR2 are MDHEN and SYDVKM. V lost 2 bases to trimming and J lost 6 bases, with 7 bases between them. The source is a woman younger than 45 in good health and CMV-seronegative. The source material was PBMCs. The V call is TRBV28, the J call TRBJ1-1; no clear D. CDR3 nucleotides: TGTGCCAGCAGTTTAAGCGGGTCTGAAGCTTTCTTT. Residues: CASSLSGSEAFF.